This is a list of T cell receptor beta chains from one sample in a study of blood T cell repertoires in COVID-19. TCRdb keeps only in-frame clones here, not all; method: immunoSEQ multiplex PCR. In the table there are nearly 400,000 clones, roughly 89% of which are singletons. The sequencing sample was made of PBMCs or T cells enriched from blood (not recorded which). These TCRs come from a young woman who had recovered from COVID-19. Both conserved end residues are part of each CDR3. D genes are given only for firm matches. Size is omitted from some rows. Given values are once, few, many or a class for expanded clones.

v_gene: TRBV6-5; j_gene: TRBJ1-6; d_gene: TRBD1; abundance: -; CDR3aa: CASSYSGQALNSPLHF; CDR3nt: TGTGCCAGCAGTTACTCGGGACAGGCGCTTAATTCACCCCTCCACTTT
v_gene: TRBV21-1; j_gene: TRBJ1-1; d_gene: -; abundance: once; CDR3aa: CASSKSGQGARRNTEAFF; CDR3nt: TGTGCCAGCAGCAAATCGGGACAGGGGGCAAGGAGGAACACTGAAGCTTTCTTT
v_gene: TRBV2; j_gene: TRBJ2-1; d_gene: TRBD2; abundance: -; CDR3aa: CASSGTSGNEQFF; CDR3nt: TGTGCCAGCAGTGGGACTAGCGGGAATGAGCAGTTCTTC
v_gene: TRBV9; j_gene: TRBJ2-7; d_gene: -; abundance: once; CDR3aa: CASSPQQDSYEQYF; CDR3nt: TGTGCCAGCAGCCCCCAACAGGACTCCTACGAGCAGTACTTC
v_gene: TRBV27; j_gene: TRBJ2-1; d_gene: -; abundance: -; CDR3aa: CASSLKAGSSYNEQFF; CDR3nt: TGTGCCAGCAGTTTAAAGGCGGGGAGCTCCTACAATGAGCAGTTCTTC
v_gene: TRBV6-2/TRBV6-3; j_gene: TRBJ2-1; d_gene: -; abundance: -; CDR3aa: CASSTPLGRTTFRRRGGQQFF; CDR3nt: TGTGCCAGCAGTACCCCGCTAGGCCGTACCACATTTCGGCGACGAGGGGGTCAGCAGTTCTTC
v_gene: TRBV20-1; j_gene: TRBJ1-1; d_gene: -; abundance: -; CDR3aa: CSASFRNSEAFF; CDR3nt: TGCAGTGCTAGTTTCAGGAACTCTGAAGCTTTCTTT
v_gene: TRBV19; j_gene: TRBJ1-2; d_gene: -; abundance: -; CDR3aa: CASSIGGTGTNYGYTF; CDR3nt: TGTGCCAGTAGTATAGGGGGAACAGGAACTAACTATGGCTACACCTTC
v_gene: TRBV7-2; j_gene: TRBJ2-1; d_gene: TRBD2; abundance: -; CDR3aa: CASSLGGVSSYNEQFF; CDR3nt: TGTGCCAGCAGCTTGGGGGGGGTTAGTTCCTACAATGAGCAGTTCTTC
v_gene: TRBV7-3; j_gene: TRBJ1-2; d_gene: -; abundance: -; CDR3aa: CASSLTKDSGYTF; CDR3nt: TGTGCCAGCAGCTTAACGAAGGACAGCGGCTACACCTTC
v_gene: TRBV6-5; j_gene: TRBJ2-3; d_gene: TRBD2; abundance: -; CDR3aa: CASRGTSGGRVPYF; CDR3nt: TGTGCCAGCAGGGGGACTAGCGGGGGCCGCGTACCGTATTTT
v_gene: TRBV6-2/TRBV6-3; j_gene: TRBJ1-1; d_gene: TRBD1; abundance: -; CDR3aa: CASSWTGDEAFF; CDR3nt: TGTGCCAGCAGTTGGACAGGAGATGAAGCTTTCTTT
v_gene: TRBV19; j_gene: TRBJ1-1; d_gene: -; abundance: -; CDR3aa: CASGAGTEAFF; CDR3nt: TGTGCCAGTGGAGCAGGGACTGAAGCTTTCTTT
v_gene: TRBV5-8; j_gene: TRBJ1-5; d_gene: TRBD1; abundance: -; CDR3aa: CASIVGTGFVQPQHF; CDR3nt: TGTGCCAGCATCGTTGGGACAGGGTTTGTTCAGCCCCAGCATTTT
v_gene: TRBV18; j_gene: TRBJ2-1; d_gene: TRBD2; abundance: -; CDR3aa: CASSPLRIAGALGNEQFF; CDR3nt: TGTGCCAGCTCACCACTAAGGATAGCGGGCGCTCTGGGCAATGAGCAGTTCTTC
v_gene: TRBV6-5; j_gene: TRBJ1-2; d_gene: -; abundance: -; CDR3aa: CASSYSISGAYGYTF; CDR3nt: TGTGCCAGCAGTTACTCGATTTCAGGTGCTTATGGCTACACCTTC
v_gene: TRBV5-1; j_gene: TRBJ1-2; d_gene: -; abundance: -; CDR3aa: CASSLTSGGPYGYTF; CDR3nt: TGCGCCAGCAGCTTGACGTCGGGGGGTCCCTATGGCTACACCTTC
v_gene: TRBV7-2; j_gene: TRBJ1-2; d_gene: -; abundance: -; CDR3aa: CASSLILGGTIYGYTF; CDR3nt: TGTGCCAGCAGCTTAATATTGGGGGGGACCATCTATGGCTACACCTTC
v_gene: TRBV4-3; j_gene: TRBJ1-1; d_gene: -; abundance: -; CDR3aa: CASSQAWAMNTEAFF; CDR3nt: TGCGCCAGCAGCCAAGCCTGGGCCATGAACACTGAAGCTTTCTTT
v_gene: TRBV28; j_gene: TRBJ2-7; d_gene: TRBD2; abundance: once; CDR3aa: CASSLRIAGRYEQYF; CDR3nt: TGTGCCAGCAGTTTACGGATAGCGGGGCGTTACGAGCAGTACTTC
v_gene: TRBV24-1; j_gene: TRBJ2-5; d_gene: TRBD1; abundance: -; CDR3aa: CATSDRGRQTQYF; CDR3nt: TGTGCCACCAGTGATAGGGGGCGGCAGACCCAGTACTTC
v_gene: TRBV10-3; j_gene: TRBJ2-4; d_gene: TRBD2; abundance: -; CDR3aa: CAISDRTSGNIQYF; CDR3nt: TGTGCCATCAGTGATCGGACTAGCGGAAACATTCAGTACTTC
v_gene: TRBV27; j_gene: TRBJ1-4; d_gene: TRBD1; abundance: -; CDR3aa: CASSFRDRVGALFF; CDR3nt: TGTGCCAGCAGTTTCCGGGACAGGGTAGGGGCACTGTTTTTT
v_gene: TRBV10-3; j_gene: TRBJ1-2; d_gene: -; abundance: -; CDR3aa: CAISESSSGDYGYTF; CDR3nt: TGTGCCATCAGTGAGTCGAGTTCGGGGGACTATGGCTACACCTTC
v_gene: TRBV2; j_gene: TRBJ1-2; d_gene: -; abundance: once; CDR3aa: CASSLGQGMNYGYTF; CDR3nt: TGTGCCAGCAGTCTGGGGCAGGGGATGAACTATGGCTACACCTTC
v_gene: TRBV7-9; j_gene: TRBJ1-4; d_gene: TRBD1; abundance: -; CDR3aa: CASSTRTGFTLGTNEKLFF; CDR3nt: TGTGCCAGCAGCACAAGGACAGGCTTTACTCTAGGAACTAATGAAAAACTGTTTTTT
v_gene: TRBV28; j_gene: TRBJ1-5; d_gene: -; abundance: once; CDR3aa: CASSLSGQPQHF; CDR3nt: TGTGCCAGCAGTTTATCAGGTCAGCCCCAGCATTTT
v_gene: TRBV10-3; j_gene: TRBJ1-6; d_gene: TRBD1; abundance: -; CDR3aa: CAVSGGTGRNSPLHF; CDR3nt: TGTGCCGTCAGTGGGGGGACAGGGCGCAATTCACCCCTCCACTTT
v_gene: TRBV21-1; j_gene: TRBJ2-4; d_gene: -; abundance: -; CDR3aa: CASRLTIRELAKNIQYF; CDR3nt: TGTGCCAGCAGGTTAACTATAAGGGAGTTGGCCAAAAACATTCAGTACTTC
v_gene: TRBV18; j_gene: TRBJ1-1; d_gene: -; abundance: -; CDR3aa: CASLRGGTNTEAFF; CDR3nt: TGTGCCAGCCTGAGGGGAGGGACGAACACTGAAGCTTTCTTT
v_gene: TRBV14; j_gene: TRBJ1-3; d_gene: -; abundance: -; CDR3aa: CASSQDLPGYGNTIYF; CDR3nt: TGTGCCAGCAGCCAAGATCTACCCGGGTACGGAAACACCATATATTTT
v_gene: TRBV6-5; j_gene: TRBJ2-7; d_gene: -; abundance: once; CDR3aa: CASRRGNVLVEQYF; CDR3nt: TGTGCCAGCAGACGCGGGAACGTTCTTGTCGAGCAGTACTTC
v_gene: TRBV11-3; j_gene: TRBJ2-3; d_gene: -; abundance: -; CDR3aa: CASSRDSDQDTQYF; CDR3nt: TGTGCCAGCAGCCGTGACAGCGACCAAGATACGCAGTATTTT
v_gene: TRBV18; j_gene: TRBJ2-3; d_gene: TRBD1; abundance: -; CDR3aa: CASSPDRSTDTQYF; CDR3nt: TGTGCCAGCTCACCGGACAGGAGCACAGATACGCAGTATTTT
v_gene: TRBV19; j_gene: TRBJ1-1; d_gene: TRBD1; abundance: once; CDR3aa: CASSIINRGLMNTEAFF; CDR3nt: TGTGCCAGTAGTATAATCAACAGGGGCCTTATGAACACTGAAGCTTTCTTT
v_gene: TRBV7-9; j_gene: TRBJ2-7; d_gene: TRBD2; abundance: -; CDR3aa: CASSSGGSSYEQYF; CDR3nt: TGTGCCAGCAGCTCTGGCGGGAGTTCTTACGAGCAGTACTTC
v_gene: TRBV18; j_gene: TRBJ2-3; d_gene: -; abundance: -; CDR3aa: CASSPLGRNPSTDTQYF; CDR3nt: TGTGCCAGCTCACCCCTGGGGAGAAACCCTAGCACAGATACGCAGTATTTT
v_gene: TRBV4-3; j_gene: TRBJ1-2; d_gene: -; abundance: -; CDR3aa: CASSQEEGPRYGYTF; CDR3nt: TGCGCCAGCAGCCAAGAAGAGGGTCCAAGATATGGCTACACCTTC
v_gene: TRBV18; j_gene: TRBJ2-1; d_gene: TRBD2; abundance: -; CDR3aa: CASSQGLAGLDEQFF; CDR3nt: TGTGCCAGCTCACAGGGACTAGCGGGCTTAGATGAGCAGTTCTTC
v_gene: TRBV10-3; j_gene: TRBJ2-3; d_gene: TRBD2; abundance: -; CDR3aa: CAISEGAGAGDTQYF; CDR3nt: TGTGCCATCAGTGAAGGGGCGGGAGCTGGGGATACGCAGTATTTT
v_gene: TRBV4-1; j_gene: TRBJ2-6; d_gene: TRBD1; abundance: -; CDR3aa: CASSQPRDSLSGANVLTF; CDR3nt: TGCGCCAGCAGCCAACCCCGGGACAGCTTATCTGGGGCCAACGTCCTGACTTTC
v_gene: TRBV10-3; j_gene: TRBJ2-2; d_gene: TRBD2; abundance: -; CDR3aa: CAISEIGLAETGELFF; CDR3nt: TGTGCCATCAGTGAAATTGGACTAGCGGAAACCGGGGAGCTGTTTTTT
v_gene: TRBV6-5; j_gene: TRBJ1-3; d_gene: TRBD1; abundance: -; CDR3aa: CASRTGTGIGNTIYF; CDR3nt: TGTGCCAGCAGGACCGGGACAGGGATCGGAAACACCATATATTTT
v_gene: TRBV5-1; j_gene: TRBJ1-1; d_gene: TRBD1; abundance: -; CDR3aa: CASSPTGGFEAFF; CDR3nt: TGCGCCAGCAGCCCTACAGGGGGATTTGAAGCTTTCTTT
v_gene: TRBV27; j_gene: TRBJ2-7; d_gene: TRBD2; abundance: -; CDR3aa: CASSRVAGAPYEQYF; CDR3nt: TGTGCCAGCAGCCGAGTTGCGGGAGCGCCTTACGAGCAGTACTTC
v_gene: TRBV3-1/TRBV3-2; j_gene: TRBJ2-1; d_gene: -; abundance: -; CDR3aa: CASSQGRGTYNEQFF; CDR3nt: TGTGCCAGCAGCCAAGGACGGGGAACCTACAATGAGCAGTTCTTC
v_gene: TRBV19; j_gene: TRBJ1-2; d_gene: -; abundance: -; CDR3aa: CASSIEGTTYGYTF; CDR3nt: TGTGCCAGTAGTATAGAGGGGACAACTTATGGCTACACCTTC
v_gene: TRBV18; j_gene: TRBJ2-2; d_gene: -; abundance: -; CDR3aa: CASSPAANTGELFF; CDR3nt: TGTGCCAGCTCACCAGCAGCGAACACCGGGGAGCTGTTTTTT
v_gene: TRBV19; j_gene: TRBJ2-3; d_gene: TRBD2; abundance: -; CDR3aa: CASSIIFLAGSTDTQYF; CDR3nt: TGTGCCAGTAGTATAATATTCCTAGCGGGAAGCACAGATACGCAGTATTTT
v_gene: TRBV5-1; j_gene: TRBJ2-3; d_gene: TRBD2; abundance: -; CDR3aa: CASSLGVLAGETDTQYF; CDR3nt: TGCGCCAGCAGCTTGGGGGTTCTAGCGGGAGAAACAGATACGCAGTATTTT